This T cell receptor (beta chain) was captured in a study of T cells in Graves' hyperthyroidism and ophthalmopathy. RNA transcripts provided the source from which TCR beta CDR3 regions were amplified. The study used the HTBI primer set for a first-round RT-PCR of the TCR CDR3. TCRdb redid the calling of the multiplex PCR reads with MiXCR, one entry per CDR3 protein. The repertoire holds a few hundred thousand distinct CDR3 sequences, roughly 20% seen once, with approximately 25% in the top ten. CDR3 length: 15 residues. Trimming at V came to 4 bases and at J to 2 bases, leaving 7 bases not matched to a gene. Germline lookup yields CDR1 MNHEY and CDR2 SVGAGI. This clonotype was observed many times.

This chain connects TRBV6-5 to TRBJ1-2, with TRBD1 matching over 7 bases. The clonotype originates from a man between 18 and 29 years old with Graves' hyperthyroidism. The sequenced sample was blood. CDR3 sequence: CASSSNRGWNYGYTF. DNA for the CDR3: TGTGCCAGCAGTTCCAACAGGGGCTGGAACTATGGCTACACCTTC.